This TCR beta chain is from a study of cytomegalovirus exposure and HLA in healthy donors. General observations from the study: Sequencing depth roughly uniform across donors was assumed in presence/absence analyses. Reports credit the classifier with highly specific, highly sensitive diagnosis of cytomegalovirus status. Researchers left out some V segments, among them TRBV6-2 and TRBV6-3, as indistinguishable.

These donors, healthy bone marrow donors, were studied. Use of 60 Vbeta and 13 Jbeta primers characterized the PCR. This table comes from immunoSEQ multiplex PCR, and its TCRdb copy is limited to in-frame clones, with some not included. The sample shows around 120,000 clones, over 60% of them seen only once. The germline V and J ends were trimmed by 3 bases and 9 bases, with 12 bases remaining between them. Germline loops: CDR1 LNHNV, CDR2 YYDKDF (reference sequence). This CDR3 region has 13 residues. Comment on this clone: The antigen is unknown.

The sequence was collected from a man aged 25-45 years in good health and CMV-seropositive. The genes are TRBV15 and TRBJ2-1, with D unresolved. The sequencing input was PBMCs. In DNA, the CDR3 is TGTGCCACCAGCAGGGGCCTTGACCTTGAGCAGTTCTTC. As protein: CATSRGLDLEQFF. Full variable domain (outside the CDR3, taken from reference TRBV15 and TRBJ2-1): DAMVIQNPRYQVTQFGKPVTLSCSQTLNHNVMYWYQQKSSQAPKLLFHYYDKDFNNEADTPDNFQSRRPNTSFCFLDIRSPGLGDTAMYLCATSRGLDLEQFFGPGTRLTVL.